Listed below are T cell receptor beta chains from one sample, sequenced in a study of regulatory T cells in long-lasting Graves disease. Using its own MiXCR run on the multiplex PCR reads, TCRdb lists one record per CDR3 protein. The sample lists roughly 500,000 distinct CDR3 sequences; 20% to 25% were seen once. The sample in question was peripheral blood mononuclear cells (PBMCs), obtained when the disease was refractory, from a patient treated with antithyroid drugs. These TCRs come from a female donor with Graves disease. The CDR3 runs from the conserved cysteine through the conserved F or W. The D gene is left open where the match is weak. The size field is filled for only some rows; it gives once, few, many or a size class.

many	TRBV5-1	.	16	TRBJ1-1	TGCGCCAGCAGCCGAGGCGGGACTCGACCTAACACTGAAGCTTTCTTT	CASSRGGTRPNTEAFF
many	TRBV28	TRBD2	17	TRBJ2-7	TGTGCCAGCAGTTTACCCCTACTAGCGGGGGGGATGAACGAGCAGTACTTC	CASSLPLLAGGMNEQYF
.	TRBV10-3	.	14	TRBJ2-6	TGTGCCATCAGTGGGTCCTCTGGGGCCAACGTCCTGACTTTC	CAISGSSGANVLTF
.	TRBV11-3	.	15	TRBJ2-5	TGCGCCAGCAGCCAAGATCGGGCAGGCCAAGAGACCCAGTACTTC	CASSQDRAGQETQYF
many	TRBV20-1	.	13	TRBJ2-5	TGCAGTGGCTGGCGGACGTCCCAAGAGACCCAGTACTTC	CSGWRTSQETQYF
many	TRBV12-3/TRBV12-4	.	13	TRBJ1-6	TGTGCCAGCAGTTTGGGGACCGATTCACCCCTCCACTTT	CASSLGTDSPLHF
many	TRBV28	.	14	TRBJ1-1	TGTGCCAGCCCGGGAAGGAGGGGGGACACTGAAGCTTTCTTT	CASPGRRGDTEAFF
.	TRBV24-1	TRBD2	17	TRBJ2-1	TGTGCCACCAGTGATTCCCCCGGGCGGGAGCGGTTCGGTGAGCAGTTCTTC	CATSDSPGRERFGEQFF
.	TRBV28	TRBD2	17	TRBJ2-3	TGTGCCAGCAGTAAGAGGACTAGCGGGAGGTTCACAGATACGCAGTATTTT	CASSKRTSGRFTDTQYF
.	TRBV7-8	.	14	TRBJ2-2	TGTGCCAGCAGCTTGGGAATCTACACCGGGGAGCTGTTTTTT	CASSLGIYTGELFF
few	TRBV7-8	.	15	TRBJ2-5	TGTGCCAGCAGCTACCAAGCGGCTTCTCAAGAGACCCAGTACTTC	CASSYQAASQETQYF
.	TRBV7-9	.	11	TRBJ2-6	TGTGCTTCTTCTGGGGCCAACGTCCTGACTTTC	CASSGANVLTF
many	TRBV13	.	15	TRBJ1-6	.	CASSFGQGVYSPLHF
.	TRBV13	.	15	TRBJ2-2	TGTGCCAGCAGCTTAGGCCCGGCGAACACCGGGGAGCTGTTTTTT	CASSLGPANTGELFF
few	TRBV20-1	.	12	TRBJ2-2	TGCAGTGCTAGTGAGAACACCGGGGAGCTGTTTTTT	CSASENTGELFF
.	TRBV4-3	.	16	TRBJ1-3	TGCGCCAGCAGCCAATCTCTTCAGGAATATGGAAACACCATATATTTT	CASSQSLQEYGNTIYF
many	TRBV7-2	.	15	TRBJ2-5	TGTGCCAGCAGCTTAACCCCACAGCTTCCAGAGACCCAGTACTTC	CASSLTPQLPETQYF
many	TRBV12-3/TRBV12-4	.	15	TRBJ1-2	TGTGCCAGCTCGGACCGGACGTCAGGAAACTATGGCTACACCTTC	CASSDRTSGNYGYTF
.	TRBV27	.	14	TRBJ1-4	TGTGCCAGCAGTTTATGGGGGGGTGATGAAAAACTGTTTTTT	CASSLWGGDEKLFF
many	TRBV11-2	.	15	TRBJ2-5	TGTGCCAGCAGCTTAGCCGGGGTTGTAGAGAAGGACGTGTACTTC	CASSLAGVVEKDVYF
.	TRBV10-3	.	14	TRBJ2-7	TGTGCCATCAGTGAGCCCCAAGGAGGGTACGAGCAGTACTTC	CAISEPQGGYEQYF
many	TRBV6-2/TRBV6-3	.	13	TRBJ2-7	TGTGCCAGCATCCCAAGCGGCGGCTACGAGCAGTACTTC	CASIPSGGYEQYF
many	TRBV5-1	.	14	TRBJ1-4	TGCGCCAGCAGCGATACAGGGTCCGATGAAAAACTGTTTTTT	CASSDTGSDEKLFF
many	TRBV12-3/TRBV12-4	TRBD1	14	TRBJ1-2	TGTGCCAGCAGTTTCGACAGGGCCGGAAATGGCTACACCTTC	CASSFDRAGNGYTF
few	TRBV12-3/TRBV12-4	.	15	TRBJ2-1	TGTGCCAGCAGTTTCCTTCGGACCCCGAGCAAGAAGCAGTTCTTC	CASSFLRTPSKKQFF
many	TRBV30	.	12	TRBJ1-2	TGTGCCTGGAGTGTCGGGGCGCCCGGCTACACCTTC	CAWSVGAPGYTF
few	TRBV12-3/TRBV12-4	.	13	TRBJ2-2	TGTGCCAGCATCCTCAGGGGTTTCGGGGAGCTGTTTTTT	CASILRGFGELFF
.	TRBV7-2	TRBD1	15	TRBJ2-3	TGTGCCAGCAGCTCGACAGGGAGTCGCACAGATACGCAGTATTTT	CASSSTGSRTDTQYF
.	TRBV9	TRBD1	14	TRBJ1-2	TGTGCCAGCAGCGTCCAAGGGGGCTCCTATGGCTACACCTTC	CASSVQGGSYGYTF
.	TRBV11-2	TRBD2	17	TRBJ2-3	TGTGCCAGCAGACTTACCGCAGCTAGCGGGAGCACAGATACGCAGTATTTT	CASRLTAASGSTDTQYF
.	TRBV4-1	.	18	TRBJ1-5	TGCGCCAGCAGCCTTACCATGAGGAGTTCGGGGGGCGGTCAGCCCCAGCATTTT	CASSLTMRSSGGGQPQHF
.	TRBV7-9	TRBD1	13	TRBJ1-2	TGTGCCAGCAGCTTAGAAGGGGGCGCCATTGACACCTTC	CASSLEGGAIDTF
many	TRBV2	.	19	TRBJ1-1	TGTGCCAGCAGTGAATTCGGGACACAAAGCAATGGTGGGGGTGATGGAGCTTTCTTT	CASSEFGTQSNGGGDGAFF
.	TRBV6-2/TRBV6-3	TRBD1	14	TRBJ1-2	TGTGCCAGCAGTTACGGGACAGGGTCGGCTGGCTACACCTTC	CASSYGTGSAGYTF
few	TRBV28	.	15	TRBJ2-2	TGTGCCAGCAGTACCTCCAGGGAGAACACCGGGAAGCTGTTTTTT	CASSTSRENTGKLFF
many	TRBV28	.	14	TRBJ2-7	TGTGCCAGCAGTTTGGGCAGTACCACATACGAGCAGTACTTC	CASSLGSTTYEQYF
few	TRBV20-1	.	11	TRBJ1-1	TGCAGTGCCCCTCAGAGGAACCAAGCTTTCTTT	CSAPQRNQAFF
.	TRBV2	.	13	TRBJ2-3	TGTGCCAGCGGGGTACGTCGTACAGATACGCAGTATTTT	CASGVRRTDTQYF
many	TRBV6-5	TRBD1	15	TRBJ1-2	TGTGCCAGCAGTTACTCGTCTGGACAGGGGGCTGGCTACACCTTC	CASSYSSGQGAGYTF
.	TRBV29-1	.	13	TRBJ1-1	TGCAGCGTTGAAGAAGACCAGGGAGTCGAAGCTTTCTTT	CSVEEDQGVEAFF
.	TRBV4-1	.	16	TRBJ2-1	TGCGCCAGCAGCCAAGCCGCCAACCCTGAATGGAATGAGCAGTTCTTC	CASSQAANPEWNEQFF
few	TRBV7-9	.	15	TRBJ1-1	TGTGCCAGCAGCTTAGAAGGAGGGGCCATGGCTGAAGCTTTCTTT	CASSLEGGAMAEAFF
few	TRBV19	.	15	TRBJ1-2	TGTGCCAGTAGTAAGGTGGTGGAGGTGCCCTATGGCTACACCTTC	CASSKVVEVPYGYTF
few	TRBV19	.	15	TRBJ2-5	TGTGCCAGTAGTAGTTCTGGGACATCCCAAGAGACCCAGTACTTC	CASSSSGTSQETQYF
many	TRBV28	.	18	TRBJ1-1	TGTGCCAGCAGTCCCAGGGTTATGGTACCACTTTGGGACGCTGAAGCTTTCTTT	CASSPRVMVPLWDAEAFF
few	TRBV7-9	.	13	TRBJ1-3	TGTGCCAGCAGCCCGCTGGGTGGAAACACCATATATTTT	CASSPLGGNTIYF
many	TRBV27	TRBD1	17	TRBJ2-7	TGTGCCAGCAGTTCCCTTCCCCGGGACAGGGCAACCTACGAGCAGTACTTC	CASSSLPRDRATYEQYF
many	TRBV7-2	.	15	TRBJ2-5	TGTGCCAGCAGCTTAGTAGCGGACCGTCAAGAGACCCAGTACTTC	CASSLVADRQETQYF
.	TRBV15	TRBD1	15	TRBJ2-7	TGTGCCACCAGCAGAGGAAGGGGGCCCTCCTACGAGCAGTACTTC	CATSRGRGPSYEQYF
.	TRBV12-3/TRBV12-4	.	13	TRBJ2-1	TGTGCCAGCAGCGCCTACTCCTACAATGAGCAGTTCTTC	CASSAYSYNEQFF
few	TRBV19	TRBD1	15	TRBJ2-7	TGTGCCAGTAGTATCCCCGGGACAGCGCACGGGGAGCAGTACTTC	CASSIPGTAHGEQYF
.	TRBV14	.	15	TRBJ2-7	TGTGCCGGCAGCCAGGCAGGGGGGTCATCCTACGAGCAGTACTTC	CAGSQAGGSSYEQYF
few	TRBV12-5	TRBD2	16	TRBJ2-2	TGTGCTAGTGGTTTGCTAGCGGGAGCAATGACCGGGGAGCTGTTTTTT	CASGLLAGAMTGELFF
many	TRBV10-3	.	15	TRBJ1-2	TGTGCCATCAGTGAGTCCCGTAATGGTAACTATGGCTACACCTTC	CAISESRNGNYGYTF
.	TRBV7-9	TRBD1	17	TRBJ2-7	TGTGCCAGCAGCTTAGCGTGGGACAGGGGGGAGATCTACGAGCAGTACTTC	CASSLAWDRGEIYEQYF
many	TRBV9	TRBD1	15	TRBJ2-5	TGTGCCAGCAGCCATTTCGATGGACAGGGTGAGACCCAGTACTTC	CASSHFDGQGETQYF
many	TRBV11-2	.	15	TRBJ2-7	TGTGCCAGCAGCTTAGATACCGACCAGGTCTACGAGCAGTACTTC	CASSLDTDQVYEQYF
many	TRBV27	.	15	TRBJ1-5	TGTGCCAGCAGCCTTTTAGGGGATAGCAATCAGCCCCAGCATTTT	CASSLLGDSNQPQHF